This T cell receptor beta chain was recorded in a study of immune evolution from preneoplasia to lung adenocarcinoma. Clones were read by immunoSEQ multiplex PCR, and TCRdb kept only the in-frame ones, dropping some. The sample holds nearly 3,000 clones, approximately 84% seen once. The CDR3 spans 16 residues. With 3 bases clipped from V and 3 bases from J, the junction kept 8 bases outside the gene matches. CDR1 and CDR2 (germline): SGHTS, YDEGEE. The sequencing input was FFPE adjacent normal lung tissue. The clonotype comes from a person aged 55-79 years with lung adenocarcinoma. The chain uses TRBV5-8 and TRBJ2-1, with TRBD1 matching over 8 bases. CDR3 DNA sequence: TGTGCCAGCAGCTGGGCCCCGGGACAGGTCTACAATGAGCAGTTCTTC. Its protein is CASSWAPGQVYNEQFF.